Sequencing of this T cell receptor (beta chain) was carried out in a study of shared clonotypes between healthy human individuals. This table comes from immunoSEQ multiplex PCR, and its TCRdb copy is limited to in-frame clones, with some not included. The sample has 600,000 to 800,000 clones, roughly 72% seen once. This clone showed up just a few times. With 5 bases removed from V and 1 base from J, the gap between germline ends came to 6 bases. This CDR3 contains 13 residues. Germline CDR1 reads LNHDA; CDR2 reads SQIVND (reference sequence). The sample was memory CD4+ T cells sorted from blood. The subset here: CD45RA-negative fraction. The sequence came from a woman in her twenties or thirties in good health. V is TRBV19 and J is TRBJ1-5, with D unclear. CDR3 DNA sequence: TGTGCCAGTAGTTTGGACAGCAATCAGCCCCAGCATTTT. Encoded protein: CASSLDSNQPQHF.